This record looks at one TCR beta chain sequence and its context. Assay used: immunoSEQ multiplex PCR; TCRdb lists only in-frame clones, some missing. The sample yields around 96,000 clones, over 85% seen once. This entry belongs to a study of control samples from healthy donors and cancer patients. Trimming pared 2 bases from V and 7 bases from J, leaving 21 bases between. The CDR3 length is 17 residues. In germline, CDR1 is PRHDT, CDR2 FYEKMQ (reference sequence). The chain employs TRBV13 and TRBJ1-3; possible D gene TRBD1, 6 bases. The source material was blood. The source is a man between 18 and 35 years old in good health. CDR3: CASSLNRAQNGINTIYF. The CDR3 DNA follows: TGTGCCAGCAGCTTAAACAGGGCACAAAACGGGATTAACACCATATATTTT.